The text below deals with one T cell receptor beta chain. Its matching antigen is unknown. The data originate from a study of cytomegalovirus exposure and HLA in healthy donors. Overall study: Sequencing of some 200 million T cells in an earlier analysis found around 110 million unique TCR beta sequences. The study's findings and limits: Immune exposure information comprised only CMV serostatus. After further analysis at a later stage, 16,951 TCR beta sequences were associated with HLA alleles at 0.05 false discovery rate. Per a prior analysis, the majority of TCR beta V segments were productive roughly 90% or roughly 30% of the time.

Looked up from germline, CDR1 is SGDLS and CDR2 is YYNGEE. The CDR3 is 17 residues long. The trim removed 4 bases at V and 0 bases at J, leaving 10 bases unmatched. Researchers ran the PCR with 60 Vbeta and 13 Jbeta primers. Only in-frame clones appear in the TCRdb table, and some are missing; sequencing was by immunoSEQ multiplex PCR. The data contain 80,000 or so clones, more than 60% of them singletons. Specimen: PBMCs. The chain carries TRBV9 and TRBJ1-3; 7 bases fit TRBD1. This TCR was sampled from a middle-aged man in good health and CMV-seropositive. The CDR3 nucleotides read TGTGCCAGCAGCCCCAGGGGAGACAGGGCCTCTGGAAACACCATATATTTT. Amino acids: CASSPRGDRASGNTIYF.